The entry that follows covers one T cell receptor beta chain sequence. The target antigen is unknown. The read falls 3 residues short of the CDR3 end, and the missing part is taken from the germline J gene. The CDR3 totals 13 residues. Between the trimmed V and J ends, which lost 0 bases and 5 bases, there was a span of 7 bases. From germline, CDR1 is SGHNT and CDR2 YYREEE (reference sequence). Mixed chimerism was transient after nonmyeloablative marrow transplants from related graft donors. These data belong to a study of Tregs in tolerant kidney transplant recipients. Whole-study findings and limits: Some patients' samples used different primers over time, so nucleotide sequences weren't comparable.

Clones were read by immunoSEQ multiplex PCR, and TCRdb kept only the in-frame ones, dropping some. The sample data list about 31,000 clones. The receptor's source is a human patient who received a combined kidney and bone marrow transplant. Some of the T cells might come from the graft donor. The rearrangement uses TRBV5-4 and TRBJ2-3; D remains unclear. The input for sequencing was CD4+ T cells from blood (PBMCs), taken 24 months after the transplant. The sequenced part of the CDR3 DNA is TGTGCCAGCAGCTTGGAGTGGCAAGATACG. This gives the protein CASSLEWQDT. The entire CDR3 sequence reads CASSLEWQDTQYF.